This T cell receptor beta chain was captured in a study of tumor-infiltrating lymphocytes in localized non-small cell lung cancer. Background on the study: Patients included smokers and never-smokers with various histologies, some sampled after neoadjuvant chemotherapy. Study outcomes and limitations: TCR sequencing covered a subset of patients with enough tissue. Recurrence-free survival showed no association with tumor T-cell fraction. Higher tumor T cell infiltration than in uninvolved lung was supported by TCRbeta sequencing.

Assay: immunoSEQ multiplex PCR; the TCRdb copy retains only in-frame clones and omits some. The sample consists of about 16,000 clones, around two thirds of them appearing once. This clone has a handful of counts. The antigen is undetermined. The CDR3 consists of 17 residues. V lost 5 bases and J lost 0, with 20 bases in between. Germline V lookup: CDR1 SEHNR, CDR2 FQNEAQ (reference sequence). Input material: lung tumor tissue. This clonotype was obtained from a human donor with non-small cell lung cancer. The J gene is TRBJ2-7, the V gene TRBV7-9; the D is unclear. The CDR3 loop reads CASSPLGTVLYSYEQYF. Written as DNA, the CDR3 is TGTGCCAGCAGCCCACTTGGCACAGTACTATACTCCTACGAGCAGTACTTC. The full variable domain, in which reference TRBV7-9 and TRBJ2-7 provide the parts outside the CDR3, is DTGVSQNPRHKITKRGQNVTFRCDPISEHNRLYWYRQTLGQGPEFLTYFQNEAQLEKSRLLSDRFSAERPKGSFSTLEIQRTEQGDSAMYLCASSPLGTVLYSYEQYFGPGTRLTVT.